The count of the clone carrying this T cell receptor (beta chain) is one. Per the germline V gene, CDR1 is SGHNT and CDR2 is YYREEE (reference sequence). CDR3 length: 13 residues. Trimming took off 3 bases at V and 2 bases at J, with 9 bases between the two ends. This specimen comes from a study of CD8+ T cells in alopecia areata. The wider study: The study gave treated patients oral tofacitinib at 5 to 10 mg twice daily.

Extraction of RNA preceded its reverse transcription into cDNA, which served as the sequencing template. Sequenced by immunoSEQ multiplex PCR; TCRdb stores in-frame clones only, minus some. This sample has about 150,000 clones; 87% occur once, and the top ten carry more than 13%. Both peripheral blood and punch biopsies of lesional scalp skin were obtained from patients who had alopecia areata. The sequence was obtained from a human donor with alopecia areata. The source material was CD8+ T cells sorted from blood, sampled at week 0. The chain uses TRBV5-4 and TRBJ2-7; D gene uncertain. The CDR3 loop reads CASSSEDPYEQYF. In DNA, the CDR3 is TGTGCCAGCAGCTCTGAAGATCCCTACGAGCAGTACTTC.